The 27 T cell receptor beta chains in this list originate from one sample, sequenced in a study of technical replicates of blood from a few donors. Sequenced by immunoSEQ multiplex PCR; TCRdb stores in-frame clones only, minus some. Of about 80,000 clones listed, around 94% are singletons. The source material was T cells isolated from PBMCs. These receptors all stem from a human donor in good health.

The rearrangement uses TRBV4-1 and TRBJ2-7; 7 nucleotides agree with TRBD2. The germline gives CDR1 MGHRA, CDR2 YSYEKL. CDR3 length: 14 amino acids. V shed 4 bases and J 4 bases; nucleotides not matched to a gene: 7. CDR3 bases: TGCGCCAGCAGCCCGGCGGGGGATGGGTACGAGCAGTACTTC. This codes for CASSPAGDGYEQYF.

The count of this clone is one. CDR3 sequence: CASSLTVSSYNEQFF. DNA for the CDR3: TGTGCCAGCAGTTTAACGGTAAGCTCCTACAATGAGCAGTTCTTC. This chain connects TRBV28 to TRBJ2-1; the D is unclear. The CDR3 is made up of 15 amino acids. V was cut by 2 bases and J by 0 bases, with 8 bases left in between. The germline V gene encodes CDR1 MDHEN and CDR2 SYDVKM.

The rearrangement uses TRBV7-9 and TRBJ2-7; 8 bases match TRBD1. Germline-derived CDR1 and CDR2 are SEHNR and FQNEAQ (reference sequence). This CDR3 has 15 residues. The ends lost 5 bases at V and 3 bases at J; junction bases unmatched: 9. CDR3 in DNA: TGTGCCAGCAGCCCCCCGGGGACAGGATTCTACGAGCAGTACTTC. Its translation is CASSPPGTGFYEQYF. The full variable domain, completed using reference TRBV7-9 and TRBJ2-7, is DTGVSQNPRHKITKRGQNVTFRCDPISEHNRLYWYRQTLGQGPEFLTYFQNEAQLEKSRLLSDRFSAERPKGSFSTLEIQRTEQGDSAMYLCASSPPGTGFYEQYFGPGTRLTVT.

V is TRBV6-5 and J is TRBJ2-7; TRBD1 matches at 10 bases. V was clipped by 6 bases and J by 5 bases; unmatched bases: 7. Germline loops: CDR1 MNHEY, CDR2 SVGAGI. The CDR3 consists of 14 residues. CDR3 nucleotide sequence: TGTGCCAGCAGGGCCCGGGACAGGGGCCACGAGCAGTACTTC. It specifies CASRARDRGHEQYF.

The chain combines TRBV10-3 with TRBJ2-1; D perhaps matches TRBD2 (6 bases). Deletions cut 2 bases from V and 13 bases from J, with 12 bases between. CDR1 is ENHRY, CDR2 SYGVKD, per germline. This CDR3 comprises 12 residues. In DNA form, the CDR3 reads TGTGCCATCAGTGAGGGGGGAGGTGACCAGTTCTTC. It codes for CAISEGGGDQFF.

This chain joins TRBV10-3 and TRBJ1-2, with D maybe TRBD1 (5 bases). V was shortened by 4 bases and J by 10 bases, with 19 bases between the two germline ends. Germline assignment: CDR1 ENHRY and CDR2 SYGVKD. The CDR3 length is 14 residues. CDR3 DNA sequence: TGTGCCATCAGTGGGTTGATGGGACTGGATGACTACACCTTC. It encodes CAISGLMGLDDYTF.

The CDR3 here is CASRNSGSYHEQYF. In DNA, the CDR3 is TGTGCCAGCAGAAACAGCGGGAGCTACCACGAGCAGTACTTC. The rearrangement joins TRBV28 to TRBJ2-7; 8 nucleotides align to TRBD2. CDR1 is MDHEN and CDR2 is SYDVKM in the germline V gene. The CDR3 length is 14 residues. J gave up 5 bases and V 6 bases, and 9 bases lay outside the gene matches.

The count of this clone is one. V usage is TRBV5-4 and J usage is TRBJ2-7, with D perhaps TRBD2 (5 bases). Trimming took 5 bases from V and 0 from J, leaving 18 bases between them. CDR3 length equals 16 residues. CDR1 is SGHNT, CDR2 YYREEE, per germline (reference sequence). CDR3 residues: CASSVSGRSFSYEQYF. The CDR3 DNA follows: TGTGCCAGCAGTGTAAGCGGCCGAAGTTTCTCCTACGAGCAGTACTTC.

The chain has TRBV9 and TRBJ2-7; 10 bases are shared with TRBD1. V lost 3 bases, J lost 2 bases, and 8 bases stayed unmatched. This CDR3 spans 16 amino acids. Germline lookup yields CDR1 SGDLS and CDR2 YYNGEE. The DNA of the CDR3 is TGTGCCAGCAGCGGGAGGGCCGGGACAGGGGCCTACGAGCAGTACTTC. Translating it yields CASSGRAGTGAYEQYF.

The chain is built from TRBV28 and TRBJ2-7; possible D gene TRBD2, 5 bases. Germline CDR1 and CDR2: MDHEN and SYDVKM. The ends were cut back, 5 bases at V and 2 bases at J, with 19 bases in the middle. The length of the CDR3 is 16 residues. CDR3 nucleotide sequence: TGTGCCAGCAGTCCAACCTACCTAGCCCGTACCTACGAGCAGTACTTC. It encodes CASSPTYLARTYEQYF.

This chain links TRBV7-9 with TRBJ1-1; TRBD1 matches 7 bases. Germline CDR1 is SEHNR and CDR2 is FQNEAQ (reference sequence). Germline trimming cut 6 bases from V and 2 bases from J; bases unmatched to any gene: 9. The CDR3 length is 15 residues. The DNA for the CDR3 is TGTGCCAGCAGGCTAACACAGGGGAGAAACACTGAAGCTTTCTTT. Amino acid sequence: CASRLTQGRNTEAFF.

The CDR3 nucleotides read TGTGCCAGCAGGAGGACTAGCGGAGCCTACGAGCAGTACTTC. Protein sequence: CASRRTSGAYEQYF. The chain employs TRBV6-5 and TRBJ2-7; 10 positions match TRBD2. With 6 bases clipped from V and 2 bases from J, the junction kept 4 bases outside the gene matches. Germline V gene data show CDR1 as MNHEY and CDR2 as SVGAGI. This CDR3 is 14 amino acids long.

The chain recombines TRBV4-3 with TRBJ2-5; TRBD2 might be the D (7 bases). CDR3 length: 16 amino acids. The germline CDR1 and CDR2 sequences are LGHNA and YSLEER. V was shortened by 4 bases and J by 5 bases, with 20 bases between the two germline ends. The DNA for the CDR3 is TGCGCCAGCAGCCTCCGGGTCGGGGGGCGCTGGGAGACCCAGTACTTC. Translating it yields CASSLRVGGRWETQYF.

The chain employs TRBV11-2 and TRBJ1-1, with D unclear. V was pared by 1 base and J by 0 bases, with 3 bases between. Germline CDR1 is SGHAT and CDR2 is FQNNGV. There are 13 residues in the CDR3. In nucleotides, the CDR3 is TGTGCCAGCAGCTTAGCTGTGAACACTGAAGCTTTCTTT. Residues: CASSLAVNTEAFF.

This chain uses TRBV19 with TRBJ2-3; TRBD2 agrees at 8 bases. Trimming at V came to 7 bases and at J to 8 bases, leaving 14 bases not matched to a gene. Germline V gene lookup returns CDR1 LNHDA and CDR2 SQIVND (reference sequence). The CDR3 spans 15 residues. CDR3 nucleotides: TGTGCCAGTACCTCGAAGCCGGGACTAGTAGGTACGCAGTATTTT. This codes for CASTSKPGLVGTQYF.

The rearrangement joins TRBV27 to TRBJ2-5; D perhaps matches TRBD2 (5 bases). Germline values: CDR1 MNHEY, CDR2 SMNVEV (reference sequence). The CDR3 is 16 residues long. V was cut by 4 bases and J by 4 bases, with 19 bases left in between. CDR3 coding DNA: TGTGCCAGCAGTTCGCCCCTCCGGGAAAACCCAGAGACCCAGTACTTC. The encoded protein is CASSSPLRENPETQYF.

The CDR3 DNA follows: TGTGCCTGGACAGGTGAAGAGACCCAGTACTTC. As protein: CAWTGEETQYF. This chain links TRBV30 with TRBJ2-5, with D hard to call. The CDR3 covers 11 residues. From germline, CDR1 is GTSNPN and CDR2 SVGIG (reference sequence). V dropped 4 bases and J dropped 3 bases, with 6 bases sitting between them.

Note on this clone: The identical CDR3 is also encoded by other nucleotide sequences in the sample. V usage is TRBV27 and J usage is TRBJ2-7; 14 nucleotides line up with TRBD2. The germline CDR1 and CDR2 sequences are MNHEY and SMNVEV (reference sequence). The J segment lost 2 bases and the V segment lost 6 bases, leaving 3 bases of the junction unmatched. The CDR3 is 15 residues long. The CDR3 bases are TGTGCCAGCAGCTTGACTAGCGGGAGGGCCTACGAGCAGTACTTC. Translation: CASSLTSGRAYEQYF.

V gene TRBV2 combines with J gene TRBJ2-5; D perhaps matches TRBD2 (6 bases). The CDR3 consists of 14 residues. V was pared by 2 bases and J by 6 bases, with 13 bases between. CDR1 is SNHLY and CDR2 is FYNNEI in the germline V gene. CDR3 loop: CASSEPGRIKTQYF. CDR3 nucleotide sequence: TGTGCCAGCAGTGAACCCGGGAGAATTAAGACCCAGTACTTC. Full variable domain (missing parts from reference TRBV2 and TRBJ2-5): EPEVTQTPSHQVTQMGQEVILRCVPISNHLYFYWYRQILGQKVEFLVSFYNNEISEKSEIFDDQFSVERPDGSNFTLKIRSTKLEDSAMYFCASSEPGRIKTQYFGPGTRLLVL.

The chain couples TRBV9 to TRBJ2-7, with 9 bases identical to TRBD2. The junction had 4 bases not matched to a gene; V was cut back by 3 bases and J by 3 bases. The CDR3 contains 14 residues. Germline CDR1 reads SGDLS; CDR2 reads YYNGEE. This CDR3 is CASSAGSGSYEQYF. The CDR3 nucleotides are TGTGCCAGCAGCGCCGGTAGCGGGAGCTACGAGCAGTACTTC.

J is TRBJ1-2 and V is TRBV2; D gene unclear. The CDR3 extends over 13 amino acids. Germline V gives CDR1 SNHLY, CDR2 FYNNEI. V gave up 9 bases and J gave up 4 bases, with 15 bases separating them. The CDR3 is CARLDVGSYGYTF. Written as DNA, the CDR3 is TGTGCCAGACTAGACGTAGGCTCCTATGGCTACACCTTC.

The chain employs TRBV28 and TRBJ2-3; D perhaps matches TRBD2 (5 bases). The CDR3 runs 17 residues. V gave up 4 bases and J gave up 1 base, with 18 bases separating them. Germline V lookup: CDR1 MDHEN, CDR2 SYDVKM. DNA for the CDR3: TGTGCCAGCAGTTATGGAATACTAGGGATGGGCACAGATACGCAGTATTTT. Translating gives CASSYGILGMGTDTQYF.

This chain uses TRBV6-1 with TRBJ2-5, with TRBD1 matching over 7 bases. V gave up 3 bases and J gave up 3 bases; unmatched junction bases: 4. CDR3 length: 14 residues. In germline, CDR1 is MNHNS, CDR2 SASEGT. The CDR3 nucleotides read TGTGCCAGCAGTGAGCAAACAGGGGAAGAGACCCAGTACTTC. This sequence encodes CASSEQTGEETQYF.

The chain combines TRBV30 with TRBJ1-3; the D is unclear. The V end was cut by 1 base, the J end by 3 bases, with 10 bases between. The length of the CDR3 is 14 residues. The germline V gene encodes CDR1 GTSNPN and CDR2 SVGIG (reference sequence). CDR3 residues: CAWSGKAGGNTIYF. In nucleotides, the CDR3 is TGTGCCTGGAGTGGAAAGGCGGGTGGAAACACCATATATTTT.

The V call is TRBV4-3, the J call TRBJ1-1, with 9 bases fitting TRBD1. The V gene end was trimmed by 4 bases and the J gene end by 7 bases; junction bases not matched to a gene: 13. This CDR3 has 16 amino acids. CDR1 and CDR2 from the germline V gene are LGHNA and YSLEER. The CDR3 region has the DNA TGCGCCAGCAGCCGATACAGGGGGCGGACAGATAATGAAGCTTTCTTT. It translates to CASSRYRGRTDNEAFF.

The chain is built from TRBV27 and TRBJ2-7, with a weak D call TRBD1 (5 bases). The CDR3 has 14 residues. The ends were cut back, 4 bases at V and 4 bases at J, with 14 bases in the middle. Per germline, CDR1 MNHEY and CDR2 SMNVEV (reference sequence). The CDR3 reads CASSSRIQGYEQYF. The DNA of the CDR3 is TGTGCCAGCAGTTCCAGAATTCAGGGTTACGAGCAGTACTTC.

V gene TRBV6-1 combines with J gene TRBJ1-5, with 10 bases aligning to TRBD1. Trimming cost V 6 bases and J 16 bases; bases outside gene matches: 6. CDR3 length equals 11 residues. Germline CDR1 MNHNS, CDR2 SASEGT. Here the CDR3 DNA reads TGTGCCAGCAGCGCCGGGACAGGGGATCATTTT. Amino acids: CASSAGTGDHF.